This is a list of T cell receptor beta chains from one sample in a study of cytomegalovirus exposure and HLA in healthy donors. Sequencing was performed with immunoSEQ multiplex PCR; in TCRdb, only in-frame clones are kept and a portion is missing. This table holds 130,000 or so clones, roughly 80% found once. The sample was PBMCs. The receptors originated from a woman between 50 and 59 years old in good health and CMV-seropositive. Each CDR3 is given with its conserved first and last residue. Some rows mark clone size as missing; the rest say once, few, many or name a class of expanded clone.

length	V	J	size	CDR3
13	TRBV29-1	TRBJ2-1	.	CSVGREWGNEQFF
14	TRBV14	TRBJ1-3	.	CASSQDRGQGTIYF
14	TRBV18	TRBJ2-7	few	CASSRDRASSEQYF
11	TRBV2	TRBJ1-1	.	CASRRTGEAFF
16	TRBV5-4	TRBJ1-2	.	CASSVTGTGSYYGYTF
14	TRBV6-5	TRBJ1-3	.	CASSGTSSGNTIYF
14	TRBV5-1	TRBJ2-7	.	CASSPGLASYEQYF
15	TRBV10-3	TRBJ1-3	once	CAISDPGRSGNTIYF
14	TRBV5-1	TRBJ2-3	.	CASKRSRSTDTQYF
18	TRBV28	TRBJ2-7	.	CASSGPGTSGSKGNEQYF
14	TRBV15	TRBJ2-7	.	CATSRAGGPYEQYF
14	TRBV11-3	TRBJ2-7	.	CASSSGGREHEQYF
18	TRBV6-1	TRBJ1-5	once	CASSVSSFTVLSNQPQHF
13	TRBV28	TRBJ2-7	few	CASKSSTSYEQYF
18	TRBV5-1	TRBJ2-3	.	CASSLVLGGGASTDTQYF
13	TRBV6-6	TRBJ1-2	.	CASSYRQSTGYTF
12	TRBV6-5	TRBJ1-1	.	CASSYGGTEAFF
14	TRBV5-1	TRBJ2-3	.	CASSSGLLADTQYF
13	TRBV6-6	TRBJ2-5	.	CASRPTSRETQYF
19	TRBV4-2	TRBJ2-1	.	CASSQDGLAGGEVYNEQFF
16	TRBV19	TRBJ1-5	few	CASSDRGIYSNQPQHF
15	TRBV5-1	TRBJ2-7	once	CASSPREERGYEQYF
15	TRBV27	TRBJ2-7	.	CASSSGAGGFYEQYF
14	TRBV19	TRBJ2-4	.	CASSQPGLVNIQYF
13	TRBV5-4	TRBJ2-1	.	CASSRGINNEQFF
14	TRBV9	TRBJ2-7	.	CASSVDPSSYEQYF
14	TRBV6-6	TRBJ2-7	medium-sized	CASSYSQGVYEQYF
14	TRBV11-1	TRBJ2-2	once	CASSETGNTGELFF
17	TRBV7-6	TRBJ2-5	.	CASSLDWGGGAQETQYF
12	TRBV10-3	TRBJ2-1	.	CAISETRDEQFF
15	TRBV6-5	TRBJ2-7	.	CASSYSRQGAYEQYF
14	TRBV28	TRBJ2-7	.	CASSPWTGTYEQYF
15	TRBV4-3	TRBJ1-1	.	CASSQVSRGRTEAFF
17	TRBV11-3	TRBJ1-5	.	CASSPQPRTGENQPQHF
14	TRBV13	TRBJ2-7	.	CASSLTKGNYEQYF
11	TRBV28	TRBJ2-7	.	CASRQGGRDVF
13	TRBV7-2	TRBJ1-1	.	CASSSQPATEAFF
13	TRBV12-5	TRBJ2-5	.	CASGPGTEETQYF
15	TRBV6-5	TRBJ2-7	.	CASSYSGHSSYEQYF
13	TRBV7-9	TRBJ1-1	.	CASSFSENTEAFF